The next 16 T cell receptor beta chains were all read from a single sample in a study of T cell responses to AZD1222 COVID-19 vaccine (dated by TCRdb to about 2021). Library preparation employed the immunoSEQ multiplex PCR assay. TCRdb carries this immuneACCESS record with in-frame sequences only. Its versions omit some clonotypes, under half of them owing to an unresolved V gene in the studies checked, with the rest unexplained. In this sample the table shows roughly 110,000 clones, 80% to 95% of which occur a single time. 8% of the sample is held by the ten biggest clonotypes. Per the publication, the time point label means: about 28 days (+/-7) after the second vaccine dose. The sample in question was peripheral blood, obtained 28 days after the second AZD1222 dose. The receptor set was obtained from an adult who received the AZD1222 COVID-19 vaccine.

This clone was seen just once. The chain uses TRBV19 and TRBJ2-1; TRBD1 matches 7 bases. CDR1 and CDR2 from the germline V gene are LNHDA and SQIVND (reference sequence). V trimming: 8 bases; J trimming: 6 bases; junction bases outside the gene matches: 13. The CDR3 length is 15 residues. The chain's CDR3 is CASQRGRTGGNEQFF. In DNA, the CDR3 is TGTGCCAGTCAGCGTGGCAGGACAGGAGGCAATGAGCAGTTCTTC.

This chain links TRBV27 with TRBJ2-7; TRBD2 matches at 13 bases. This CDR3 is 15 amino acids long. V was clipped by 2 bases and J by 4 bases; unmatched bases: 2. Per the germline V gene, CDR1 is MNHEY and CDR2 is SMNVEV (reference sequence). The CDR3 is CASSLELAGGYEQYF. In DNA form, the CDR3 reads TGTGCCAGCAGTTTAGAACTAGCGGGGGGGTACGAGCAGTACTTC.

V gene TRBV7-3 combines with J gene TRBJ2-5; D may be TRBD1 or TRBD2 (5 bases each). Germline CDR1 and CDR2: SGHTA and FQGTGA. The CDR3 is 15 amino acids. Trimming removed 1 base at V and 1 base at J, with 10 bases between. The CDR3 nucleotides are TGTGCCAGCAGCTTAATTCCGGGGACCCAAGAGACCCAGTACTTC. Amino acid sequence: CASSLIPGTQETQYF.

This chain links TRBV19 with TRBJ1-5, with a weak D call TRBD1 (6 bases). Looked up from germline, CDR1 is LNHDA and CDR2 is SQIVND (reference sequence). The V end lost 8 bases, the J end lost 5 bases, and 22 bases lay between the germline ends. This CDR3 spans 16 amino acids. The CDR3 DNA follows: TGTGCCAGTTCCTCTCAGCCAGGACAGAGGGATCAGCCCCAGCATTTT. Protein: CASSSQPGQRDQPQHF.

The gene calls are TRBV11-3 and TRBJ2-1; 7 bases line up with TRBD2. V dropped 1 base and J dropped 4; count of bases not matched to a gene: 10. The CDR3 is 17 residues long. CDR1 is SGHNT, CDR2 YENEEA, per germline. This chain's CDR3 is CASSLGVAGETYNEQFF. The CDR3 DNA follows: TGTGCCAGCAGCTTAGGTGTCGCGGGGGAAACGTACAATGAGCAGTTCTTC.

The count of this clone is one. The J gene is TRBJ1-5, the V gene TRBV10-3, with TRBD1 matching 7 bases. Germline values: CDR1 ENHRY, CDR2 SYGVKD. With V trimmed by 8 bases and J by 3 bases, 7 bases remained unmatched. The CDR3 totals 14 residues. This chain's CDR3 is CAIGQDGNNQPQHF. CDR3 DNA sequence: TGTGCCATCGGACAGGATGGGAACAATCAGCCCCAGCATTTT.

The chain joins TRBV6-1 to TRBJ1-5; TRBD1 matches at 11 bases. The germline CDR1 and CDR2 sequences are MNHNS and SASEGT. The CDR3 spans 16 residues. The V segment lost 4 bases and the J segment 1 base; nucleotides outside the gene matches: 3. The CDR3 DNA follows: TGTGCCAGCAGTGGGACAGGGGGCCTAAGCAATCAGCCCCAGCATTTT. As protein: CASSGTGGLSNQPQHF.

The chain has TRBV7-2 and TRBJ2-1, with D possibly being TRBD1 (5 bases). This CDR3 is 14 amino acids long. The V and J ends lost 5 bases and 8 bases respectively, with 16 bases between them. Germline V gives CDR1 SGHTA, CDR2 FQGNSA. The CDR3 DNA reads TGTGCCAGCAGCCCGTACAGGACCAGCGATGAGCAGTTCTTC. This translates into CASSPYRTSDEQFF.

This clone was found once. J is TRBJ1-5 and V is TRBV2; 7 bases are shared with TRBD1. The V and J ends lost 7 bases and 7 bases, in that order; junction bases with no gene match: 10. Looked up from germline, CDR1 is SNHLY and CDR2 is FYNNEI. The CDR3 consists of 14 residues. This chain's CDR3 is CASNPGDRKQPQHF. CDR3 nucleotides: TGTGCCAGCAACCCAGGGGACAGAAAACAGCCCCAGCATTTT.

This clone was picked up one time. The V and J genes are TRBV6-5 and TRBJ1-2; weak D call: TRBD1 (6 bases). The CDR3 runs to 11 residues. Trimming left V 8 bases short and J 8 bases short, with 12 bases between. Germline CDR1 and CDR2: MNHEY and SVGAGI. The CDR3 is CASSFQGGYTF. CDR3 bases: TGTGCCAGCTCCTTTCAGGGGGGCTACACCTTC.

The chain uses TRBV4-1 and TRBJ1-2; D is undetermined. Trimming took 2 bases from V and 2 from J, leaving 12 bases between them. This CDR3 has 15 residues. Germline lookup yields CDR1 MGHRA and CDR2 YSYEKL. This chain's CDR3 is CASSQRALGNYGYTF. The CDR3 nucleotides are TGCGCCAGCAGCCAAAGAGCGCTCGGGAACTATGGCTACACCTTC.

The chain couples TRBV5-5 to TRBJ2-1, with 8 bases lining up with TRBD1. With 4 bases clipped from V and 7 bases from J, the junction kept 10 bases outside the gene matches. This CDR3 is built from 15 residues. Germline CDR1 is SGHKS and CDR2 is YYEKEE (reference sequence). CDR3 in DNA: TGTGCCAGCAGCCTGATTCCGACAGGGGCTAATGAGCAGTTCTTC. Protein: CASSLIPTGANEQFF.

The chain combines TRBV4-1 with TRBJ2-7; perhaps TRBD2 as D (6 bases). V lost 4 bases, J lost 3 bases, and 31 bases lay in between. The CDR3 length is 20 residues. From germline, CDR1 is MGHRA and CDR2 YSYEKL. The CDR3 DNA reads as TGCGCCAGCAGCCCCAATTCGAGACGGGAGCCGACTAGTAAAGACTACGAGCAGTACTTC. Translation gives CASSPNSRREPTSKDYEQYF.

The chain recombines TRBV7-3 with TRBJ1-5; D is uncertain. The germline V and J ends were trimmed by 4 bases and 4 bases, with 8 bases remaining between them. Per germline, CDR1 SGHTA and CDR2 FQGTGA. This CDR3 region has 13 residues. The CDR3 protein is CASSSDGNQPQHF. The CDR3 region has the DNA TGTGCCAGCAGCTCGGACGGGAATCAGCCCCAGCATTTT.

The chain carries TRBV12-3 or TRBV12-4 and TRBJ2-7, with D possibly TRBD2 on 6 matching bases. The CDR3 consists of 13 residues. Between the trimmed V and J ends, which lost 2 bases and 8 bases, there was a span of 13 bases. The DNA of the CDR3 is TGTGCCAGCAGTTTATCCGGGAGAACCAAGCAGTACTTC. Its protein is CASSLSGRTKQYF.

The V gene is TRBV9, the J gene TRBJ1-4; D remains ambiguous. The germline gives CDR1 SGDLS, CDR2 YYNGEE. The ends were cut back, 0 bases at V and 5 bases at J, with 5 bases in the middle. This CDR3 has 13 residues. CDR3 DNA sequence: TGTGCCAGCAGCGTAGCTCAAAATGAAAAACTGTTTTTT. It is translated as CASSVAQNEKLFF.